This TCR beta chain was sequenced for a study of T-cell memory formation after mild COVID-19. TCRdb re-analysed the 5' RACE reads in MiXCR, keeping a single row per CDR3 protein. The table includes some 130,000 distinct CDR3 sequences, over 15% detected once. In its sample, this clonotype was seen a few times. The CDR3 contains 16 residues. Germline loops: CDR1 SGHTA, CDR2 FQGNSA. Between the trimmed V and J ends, which lost 3 bases and 8 bases, there was a span of 20 bases. Sequencing was carried out using PBMCs or a T cell subset sorted from them (not recorded which). This TCR derives from a man aged 18 to 29 who had mild COVID-19 (a few samples of this study predate the infection). Cell type and time point are not known. The V call is TRBV7-2, the J call TRBJ2-1; D possibly corresponds to TRBD1 (5 bases). This chain's CDR3 is CASSLKRPQGWDEQFF. In DNA form, the CDR3 reads TGTGCCAGCAGCTTGAAACGTCCCCAGGGCTGGGATGAGCAGTTCTTC.